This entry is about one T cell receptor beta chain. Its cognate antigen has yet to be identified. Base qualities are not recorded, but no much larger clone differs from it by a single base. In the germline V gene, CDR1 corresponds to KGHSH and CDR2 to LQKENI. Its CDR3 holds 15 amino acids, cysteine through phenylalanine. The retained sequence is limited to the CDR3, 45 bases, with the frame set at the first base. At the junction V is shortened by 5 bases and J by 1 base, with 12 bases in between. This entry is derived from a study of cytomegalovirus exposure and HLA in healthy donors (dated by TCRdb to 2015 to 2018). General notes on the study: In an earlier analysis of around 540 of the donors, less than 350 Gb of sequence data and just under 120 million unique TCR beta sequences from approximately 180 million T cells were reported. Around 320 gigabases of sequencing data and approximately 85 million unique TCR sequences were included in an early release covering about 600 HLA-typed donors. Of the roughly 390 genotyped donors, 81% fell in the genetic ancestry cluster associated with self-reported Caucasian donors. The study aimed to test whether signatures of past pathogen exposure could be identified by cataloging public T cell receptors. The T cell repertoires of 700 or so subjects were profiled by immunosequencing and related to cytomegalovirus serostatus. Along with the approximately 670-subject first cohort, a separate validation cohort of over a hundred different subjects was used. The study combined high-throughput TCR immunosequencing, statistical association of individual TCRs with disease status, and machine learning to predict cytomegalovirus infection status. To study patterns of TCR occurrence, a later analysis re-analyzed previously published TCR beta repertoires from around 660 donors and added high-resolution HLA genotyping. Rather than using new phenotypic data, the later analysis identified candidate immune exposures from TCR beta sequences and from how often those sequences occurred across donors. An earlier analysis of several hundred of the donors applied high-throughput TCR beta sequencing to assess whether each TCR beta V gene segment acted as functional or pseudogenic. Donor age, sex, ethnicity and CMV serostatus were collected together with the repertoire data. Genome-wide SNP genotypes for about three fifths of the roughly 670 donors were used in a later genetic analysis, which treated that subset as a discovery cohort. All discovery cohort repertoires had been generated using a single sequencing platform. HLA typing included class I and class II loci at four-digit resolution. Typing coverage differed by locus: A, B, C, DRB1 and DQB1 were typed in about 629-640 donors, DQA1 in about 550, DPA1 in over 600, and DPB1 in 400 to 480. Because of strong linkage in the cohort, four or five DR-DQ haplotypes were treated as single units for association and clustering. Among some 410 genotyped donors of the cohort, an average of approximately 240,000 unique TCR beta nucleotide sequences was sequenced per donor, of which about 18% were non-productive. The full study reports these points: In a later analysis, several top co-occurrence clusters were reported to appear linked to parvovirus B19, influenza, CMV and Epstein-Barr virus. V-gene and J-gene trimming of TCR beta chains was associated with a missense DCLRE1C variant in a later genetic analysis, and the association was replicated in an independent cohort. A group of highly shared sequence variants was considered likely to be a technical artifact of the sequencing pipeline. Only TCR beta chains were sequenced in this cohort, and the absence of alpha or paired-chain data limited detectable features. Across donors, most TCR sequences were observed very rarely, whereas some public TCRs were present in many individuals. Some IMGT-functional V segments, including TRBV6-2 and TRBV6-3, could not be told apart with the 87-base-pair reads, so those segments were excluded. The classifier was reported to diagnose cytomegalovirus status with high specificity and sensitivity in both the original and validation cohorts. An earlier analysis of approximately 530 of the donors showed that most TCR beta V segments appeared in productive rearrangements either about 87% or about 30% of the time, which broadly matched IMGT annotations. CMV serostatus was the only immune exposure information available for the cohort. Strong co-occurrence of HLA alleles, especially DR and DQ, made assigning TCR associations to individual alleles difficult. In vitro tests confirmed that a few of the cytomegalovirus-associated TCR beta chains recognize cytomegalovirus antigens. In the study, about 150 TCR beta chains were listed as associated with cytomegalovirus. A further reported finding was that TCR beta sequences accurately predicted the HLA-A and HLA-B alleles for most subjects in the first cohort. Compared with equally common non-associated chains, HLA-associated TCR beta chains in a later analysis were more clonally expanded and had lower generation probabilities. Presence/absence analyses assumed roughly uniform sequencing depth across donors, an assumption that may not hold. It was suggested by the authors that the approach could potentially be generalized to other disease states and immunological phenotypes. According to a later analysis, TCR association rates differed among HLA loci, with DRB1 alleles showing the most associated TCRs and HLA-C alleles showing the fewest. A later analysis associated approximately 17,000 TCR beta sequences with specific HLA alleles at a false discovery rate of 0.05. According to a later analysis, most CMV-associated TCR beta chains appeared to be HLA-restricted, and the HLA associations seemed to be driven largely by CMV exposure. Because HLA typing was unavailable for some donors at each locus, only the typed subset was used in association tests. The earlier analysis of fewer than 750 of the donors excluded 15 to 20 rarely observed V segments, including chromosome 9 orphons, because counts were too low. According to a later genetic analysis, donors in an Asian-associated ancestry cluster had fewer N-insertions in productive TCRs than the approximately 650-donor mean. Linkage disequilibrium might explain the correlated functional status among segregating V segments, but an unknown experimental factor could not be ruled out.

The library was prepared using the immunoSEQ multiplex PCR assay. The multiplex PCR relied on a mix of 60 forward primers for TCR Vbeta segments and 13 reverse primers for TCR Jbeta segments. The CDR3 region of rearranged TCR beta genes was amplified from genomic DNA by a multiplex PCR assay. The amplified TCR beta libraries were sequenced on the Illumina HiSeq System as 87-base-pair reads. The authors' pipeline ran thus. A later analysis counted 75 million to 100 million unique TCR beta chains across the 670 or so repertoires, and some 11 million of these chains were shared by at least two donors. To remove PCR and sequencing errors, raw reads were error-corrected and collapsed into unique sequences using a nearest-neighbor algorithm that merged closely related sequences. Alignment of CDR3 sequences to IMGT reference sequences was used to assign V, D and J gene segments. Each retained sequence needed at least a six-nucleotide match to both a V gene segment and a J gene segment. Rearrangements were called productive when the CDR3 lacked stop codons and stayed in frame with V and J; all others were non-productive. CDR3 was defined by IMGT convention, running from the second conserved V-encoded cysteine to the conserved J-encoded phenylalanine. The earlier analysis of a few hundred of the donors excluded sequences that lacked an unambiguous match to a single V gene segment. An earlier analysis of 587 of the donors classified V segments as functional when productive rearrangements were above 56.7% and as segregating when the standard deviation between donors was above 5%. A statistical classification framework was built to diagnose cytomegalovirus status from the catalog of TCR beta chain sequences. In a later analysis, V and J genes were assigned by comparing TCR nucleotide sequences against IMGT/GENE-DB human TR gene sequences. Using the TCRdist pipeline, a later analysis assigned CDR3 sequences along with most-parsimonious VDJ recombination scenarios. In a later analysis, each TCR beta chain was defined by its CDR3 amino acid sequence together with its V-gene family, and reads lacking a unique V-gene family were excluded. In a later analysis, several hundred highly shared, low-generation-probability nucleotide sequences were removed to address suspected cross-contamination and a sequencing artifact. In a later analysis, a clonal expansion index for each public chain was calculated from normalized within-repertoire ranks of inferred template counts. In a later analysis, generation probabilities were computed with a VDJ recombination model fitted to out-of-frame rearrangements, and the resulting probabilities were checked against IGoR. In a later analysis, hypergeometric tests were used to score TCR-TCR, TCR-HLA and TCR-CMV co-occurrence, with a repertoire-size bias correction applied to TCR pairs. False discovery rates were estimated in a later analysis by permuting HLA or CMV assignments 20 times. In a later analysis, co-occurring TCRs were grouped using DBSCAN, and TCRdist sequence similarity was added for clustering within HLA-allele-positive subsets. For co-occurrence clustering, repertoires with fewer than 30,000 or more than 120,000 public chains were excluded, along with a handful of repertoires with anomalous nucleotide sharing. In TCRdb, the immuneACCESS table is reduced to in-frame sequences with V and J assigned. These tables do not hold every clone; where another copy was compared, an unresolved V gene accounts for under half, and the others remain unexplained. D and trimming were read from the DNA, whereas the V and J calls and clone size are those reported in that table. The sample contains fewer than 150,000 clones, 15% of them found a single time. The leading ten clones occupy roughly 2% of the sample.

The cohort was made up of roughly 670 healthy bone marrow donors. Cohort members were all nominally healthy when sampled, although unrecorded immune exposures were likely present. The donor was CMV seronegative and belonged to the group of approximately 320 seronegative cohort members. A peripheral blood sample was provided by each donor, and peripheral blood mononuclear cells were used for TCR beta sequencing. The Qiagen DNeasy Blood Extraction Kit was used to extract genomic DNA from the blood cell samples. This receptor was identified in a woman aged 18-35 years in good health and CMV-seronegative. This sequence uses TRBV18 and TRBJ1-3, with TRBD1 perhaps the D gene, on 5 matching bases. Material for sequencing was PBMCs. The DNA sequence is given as TGTGCCAGCTCAGCCATGCGGGGGTCTGGAAACACCATATATTTT. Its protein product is CASSAMRGSGNTIYF.